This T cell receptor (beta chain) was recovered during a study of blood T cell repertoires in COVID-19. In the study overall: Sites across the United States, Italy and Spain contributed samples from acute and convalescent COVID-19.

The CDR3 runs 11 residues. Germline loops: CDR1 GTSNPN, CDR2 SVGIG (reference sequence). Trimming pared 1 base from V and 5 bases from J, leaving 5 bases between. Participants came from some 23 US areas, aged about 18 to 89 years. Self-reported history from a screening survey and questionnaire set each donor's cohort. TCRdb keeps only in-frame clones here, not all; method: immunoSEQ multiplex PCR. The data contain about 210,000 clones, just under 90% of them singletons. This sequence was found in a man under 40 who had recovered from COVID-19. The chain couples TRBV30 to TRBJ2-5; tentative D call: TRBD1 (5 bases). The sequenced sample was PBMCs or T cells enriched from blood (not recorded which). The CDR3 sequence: CAWSEGETQYF. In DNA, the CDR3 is TGTGCCTGGAGTGAGGGGGAGACCCAGTACTTC.